The source of this TCR beta chain is a study of blood T cell repertoires in COVID-19. Only a few counts were recorded for this clone. Trimming took off 2 bases at V and 0 bases at J, with 11 bases between the two ends. Germline V gene lookup returns CDR1 KGHSH and CDR2 LQKENI. This CDR3 region has 16 residues. The data were produced by immunoSEQ multiplex PCR, yet TCRdb's version contains in-frame clones alone and is incomplete. The sample has around 90,000 clones; around four fifths are singletons. Sequencing input: peripheral blood. The TCR comes from a woman in her seventies with active or convalescent COVID-19. The genes are TRBV18 and TRBJ1-3; D remains ambiguous. The DNA for the CDR3 is TGTGCCAGCTCACCATTGTCAGGAACCTCTGGAAACACCATATATTTT. Encoded protein: CASSPLSGTSGNTIYF. Supplemented by reference TRBV18 and TRBJ1-3, the full variable domain reads NAGVMQNPRHLVRRRGQEARLRCSPMKGHSHVYWYRQLPEEGLKFMVYLQKENIIDESGMPKERFSAEFPKEGPSILRIQQVVRGDSAAYFCASSPLSGTSGNTIYFGEGSWLTVV.